The source of this T cell receptor (beta chain) is a study of blood T cell repertoires in COVID-19. Here immunoSEQ multiplex PCR was the method, and the copy in TCRdb shows in-frame clones only, minus some. This sample has 150,000 to 200,000 clones; around nine tenths occur once, and the top ten carry less than 3.5%. The V gene end was trimmed by 1 base and the J gene end by 4 bases; junction bases not matched to a gene: 12. The CDR3 totals 17 residues. Germline V gene lookup returns CDR1 SGDLS and CDR2 YYNGEE. The sequencing input was peripheral blood. The chain uses TRBV9 and TRBJ2-5; 8 positions match TRBD2. The sequence derives from a man aged 65-85 years with acute or convalescent COVID-19. CDR3 nucleotides: TGTGCCAGCAGCGTAACGGGGAGCGGGAGTTTTCGAGAGACCCAGTACTTC. It specifies CASSVTGSGSFRETQYF. The full variable domain, with the rest looked up from reference TRBV9 and TRBJ2-5, is DSGVTQTPKHLITATGQRVTLRCSPRSGDLSVYWYQQSLDQGLQFLIQYYNGEERAKGNILERFSAQQFPDLHSELNLSSLELGDSALYFCASSVTGSGSFRETQYFGPGTRLLVL.